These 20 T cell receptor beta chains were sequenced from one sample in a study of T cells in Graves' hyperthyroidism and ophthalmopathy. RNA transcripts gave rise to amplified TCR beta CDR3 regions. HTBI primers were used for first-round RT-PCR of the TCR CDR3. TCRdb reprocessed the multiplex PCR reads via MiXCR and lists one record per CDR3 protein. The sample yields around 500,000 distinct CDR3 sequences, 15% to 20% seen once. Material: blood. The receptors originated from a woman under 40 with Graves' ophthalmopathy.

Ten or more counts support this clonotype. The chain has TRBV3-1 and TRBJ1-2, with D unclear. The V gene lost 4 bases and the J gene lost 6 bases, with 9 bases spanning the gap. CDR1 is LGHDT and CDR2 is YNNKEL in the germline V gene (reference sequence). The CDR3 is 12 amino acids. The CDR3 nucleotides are TGTGCCAGCAGCCTCGGGCCCAATGGCTACACCTTC. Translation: CASSLGPNGYTF.

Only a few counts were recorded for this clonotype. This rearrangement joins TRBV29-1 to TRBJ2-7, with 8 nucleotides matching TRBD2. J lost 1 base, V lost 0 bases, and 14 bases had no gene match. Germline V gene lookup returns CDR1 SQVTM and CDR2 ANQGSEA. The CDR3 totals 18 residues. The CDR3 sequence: CSVEDSSEAGASSYEQYF. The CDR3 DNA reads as TGCAGCGTTGAAGATTCCTCCGAAGCGGGAGCCAGTTCCTACGAGCAGTACTTC.

The DNA for the CDR3 is TGTGCCAGCAGTTACTCGGGCCGGACAGGGCGTGGGAATGAAAAACTGTTTTTT. This translates into CASSYSGRTGRGNEKLFF. V gene TRBV6-5 combines with J gene TRBJ1-4; 8 bases match TRBD1. V lost 0 bases, J lost 5 bases, and 11 bases stayed unmatched. Per germline, CDR1 MNHEY and CDR2 SVGAGI. This CDR3 contains 18 residues.

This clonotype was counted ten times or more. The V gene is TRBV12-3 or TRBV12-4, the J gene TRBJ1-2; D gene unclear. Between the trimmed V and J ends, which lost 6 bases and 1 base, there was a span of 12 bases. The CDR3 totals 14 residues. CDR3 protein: CASRKGRNNYGYTF. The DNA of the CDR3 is TGTGCCAGCAGGAAAGGGCGTAATAACTATGGCTACACCTTC.

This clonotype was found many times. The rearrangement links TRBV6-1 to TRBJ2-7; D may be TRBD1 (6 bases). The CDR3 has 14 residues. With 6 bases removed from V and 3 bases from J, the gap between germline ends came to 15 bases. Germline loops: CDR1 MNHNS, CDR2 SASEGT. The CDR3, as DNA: TGTGCCAGCAGACCTCCGGGACAACGCTACGAGCAGTACTTC. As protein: CASRPPGQRYEQYF.

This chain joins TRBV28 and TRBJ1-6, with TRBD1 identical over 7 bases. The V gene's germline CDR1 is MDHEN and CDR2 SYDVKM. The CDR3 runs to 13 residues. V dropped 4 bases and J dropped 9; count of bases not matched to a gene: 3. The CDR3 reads CASSYRGASPLHF. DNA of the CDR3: TGTGCCAGCAGTTACAGGGGTGCTTCACCCCTCCACTTT.

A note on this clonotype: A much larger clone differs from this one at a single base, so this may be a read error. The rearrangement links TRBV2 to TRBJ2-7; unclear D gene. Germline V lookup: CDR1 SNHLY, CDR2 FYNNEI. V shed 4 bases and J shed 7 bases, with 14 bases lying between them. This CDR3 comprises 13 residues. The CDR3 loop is CASSGASLGEQYF. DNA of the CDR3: TGTGCCAGCAGTGGGGCCAGCTTGGGTGAGCAGTACTTC.

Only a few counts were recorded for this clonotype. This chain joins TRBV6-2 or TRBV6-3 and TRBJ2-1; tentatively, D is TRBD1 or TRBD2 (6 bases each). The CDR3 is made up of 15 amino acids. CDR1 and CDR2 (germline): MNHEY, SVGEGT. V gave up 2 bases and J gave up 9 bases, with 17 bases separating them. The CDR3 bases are TGTGCCAGCAGTTACGGGGGACTCCAGGGGAGTGAGCAGTTCTTC. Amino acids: CASSYGGLQGSEQFF.

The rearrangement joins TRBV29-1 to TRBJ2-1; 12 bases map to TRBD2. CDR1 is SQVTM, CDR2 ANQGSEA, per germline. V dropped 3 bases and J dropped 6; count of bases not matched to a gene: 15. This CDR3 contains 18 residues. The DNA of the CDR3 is TGCAGCGTTGATCCCCGCACCCCTCTAGCGGGAGGGGTCAATGAGCAGTTCTTC. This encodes CSVDPRTPLAGGVNEQFF.

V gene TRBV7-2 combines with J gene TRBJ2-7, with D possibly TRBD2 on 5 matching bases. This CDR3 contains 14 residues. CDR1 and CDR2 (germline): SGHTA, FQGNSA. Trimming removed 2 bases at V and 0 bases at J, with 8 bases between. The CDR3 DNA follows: TGTGCCAGCAGCTTAATAGCGAGCTCCTACGAGCAGTACTTC. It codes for CASSLIASSYEQYF.

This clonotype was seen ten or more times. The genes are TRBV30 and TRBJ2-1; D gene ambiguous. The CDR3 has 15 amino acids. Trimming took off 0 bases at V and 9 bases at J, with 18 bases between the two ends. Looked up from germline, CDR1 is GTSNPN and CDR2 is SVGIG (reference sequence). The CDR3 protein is CAWSVTRAPWAEQFF. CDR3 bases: TGTGCCTGGAGTGTTACAAGGGCCCCCTGGGCTGAGCAGTTCTTC.

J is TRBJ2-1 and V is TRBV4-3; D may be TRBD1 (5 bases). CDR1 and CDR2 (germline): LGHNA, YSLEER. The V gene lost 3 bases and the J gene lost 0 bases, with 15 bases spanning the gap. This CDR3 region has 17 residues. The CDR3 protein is CASSHRQFLSSYNEQFF. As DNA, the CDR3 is TGCGCCAGCAGCCATAGACAGTTCCTCAGCTCCTACAATGAGCAGTTCTTC.

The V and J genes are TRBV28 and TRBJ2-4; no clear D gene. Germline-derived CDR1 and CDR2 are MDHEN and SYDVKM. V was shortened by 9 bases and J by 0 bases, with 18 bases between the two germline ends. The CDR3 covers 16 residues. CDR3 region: CASRPQDPIAKNIQYF. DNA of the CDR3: TGTGCCAGTCGACCCCAGGACCCAATAGCCAAAAACATTCAGTACTTC.

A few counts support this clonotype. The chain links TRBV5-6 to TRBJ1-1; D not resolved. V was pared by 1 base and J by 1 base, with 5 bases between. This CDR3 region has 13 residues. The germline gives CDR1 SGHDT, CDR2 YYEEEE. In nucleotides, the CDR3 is TGTGCCAGCAGCTTGAGGACGAACACTGAAGCTTTCTTT. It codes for CASSLRTNTEAFF.

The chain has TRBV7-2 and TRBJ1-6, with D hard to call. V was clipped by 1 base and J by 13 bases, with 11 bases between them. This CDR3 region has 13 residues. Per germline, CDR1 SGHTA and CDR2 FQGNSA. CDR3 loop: CASSLGPQEPLHF. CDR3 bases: TGTGCCAGCAGCTTAGGCCCGCAGGAGCCCCTCCACTTT.

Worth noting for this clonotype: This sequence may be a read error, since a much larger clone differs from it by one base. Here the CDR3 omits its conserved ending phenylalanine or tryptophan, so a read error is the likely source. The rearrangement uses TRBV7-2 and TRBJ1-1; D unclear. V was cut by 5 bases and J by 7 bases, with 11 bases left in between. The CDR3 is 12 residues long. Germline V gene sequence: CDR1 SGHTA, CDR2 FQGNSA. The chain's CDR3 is CASSAGSLEAFL. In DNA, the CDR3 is TGTGCCAGCAGCGCCGGGAGCCTTGAAGCTTTCCTT.

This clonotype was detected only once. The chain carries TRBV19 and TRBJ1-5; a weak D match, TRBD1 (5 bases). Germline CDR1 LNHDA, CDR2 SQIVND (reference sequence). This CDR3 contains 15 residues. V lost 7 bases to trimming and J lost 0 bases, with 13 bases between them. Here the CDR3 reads CASTLGRGSNQPQHF. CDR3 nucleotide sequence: TGTGCCAGTACCTTGGGGAGGGGTAGCAATCAGCCCCAGCATTTT.

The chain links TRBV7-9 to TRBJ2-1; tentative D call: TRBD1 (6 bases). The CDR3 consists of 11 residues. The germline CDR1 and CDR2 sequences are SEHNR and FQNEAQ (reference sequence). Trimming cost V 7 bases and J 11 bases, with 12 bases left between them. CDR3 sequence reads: CASTTWDKQFF. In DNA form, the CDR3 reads TGTGCCAGCACGACTTGGGACAAGCAGTTCTTC.

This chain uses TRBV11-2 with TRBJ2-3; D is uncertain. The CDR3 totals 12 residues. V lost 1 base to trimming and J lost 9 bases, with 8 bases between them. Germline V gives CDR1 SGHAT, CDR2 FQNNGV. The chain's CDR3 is CASSLAIPTQYF. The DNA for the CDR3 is TGTGCCAGCAGCTTAGCTATACCGACGCAGTATTTT.

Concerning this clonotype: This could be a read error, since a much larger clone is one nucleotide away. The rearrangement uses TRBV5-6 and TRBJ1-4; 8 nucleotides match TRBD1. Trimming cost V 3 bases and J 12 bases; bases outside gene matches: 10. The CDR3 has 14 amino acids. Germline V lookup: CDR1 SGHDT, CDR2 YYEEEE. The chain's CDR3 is CASSSGQGRWELFF. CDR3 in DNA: TGTGCCAGCAGCTCCGGACAGGGTCGATGGGAACTGTTTTTT. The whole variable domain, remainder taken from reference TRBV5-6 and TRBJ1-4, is DAGVTQSPTHLIKTRGQQVTLRCSPKSGHDTVSWYQQALGQGPQFIFQYYEEEERQRGNFPDRFSGHQFPNYSSELNVNALLLGDSALYLCASSSGQGRWELFFGSGTQLSVL.